This T cell receptor beta chain was recorded in a study of blood T cells in healthy people across ages. Isolating PBMCs gave at least 6 million of these cells per sample. Germline lookup yields CDR1 SGHDN and CDR2 FVKESK. V dropped 4 bases and J dropped 6; count of bases not matched to a gene: 12. This CDR3 region has 17 residues. The use of a sample-barcoded 5' primer and a J-beta primer mix characterized a second PCR of about 7 to 12 cycles. Each single sample gave us at least 3 million CDR3-containing paired-end reads. TCRdb itself ran the 5' RACE reads through MiXCR, one entry per CDR3 protein. The data show 1 million or so distinct CDR3 sequences, around 25% seen once. The sample also formed part of further work on T cells of mothers and their children. That source reports: Whether pairs are related or unrelated, thymic selection shapes their TCR recombination output in much the same way. A slight, non-significant increase in overlap was found for related mother-child pairs relative to unrelated pairs.

The chain combines TRBV14 with TRBJ2-3; 11 bases align to TRBD2. The sequence was collected from a girl aged 2 to 9 in good health. The specimen sequenced was blood. Here the CDR3 DNA reads TGTGCCAGCAGCCGAGACGGGACTAGCGGAATTCGGGATACGCAGTATTTT. Encoded protein: CASSRDGTSGIRDTQYF.